The 19 T cell receptor beta chains given below trace back to one sample, sequenced in a study of CD8 T cells in Susac syndrome (dated by TCRdb to between 2017 and 2020). The library was obtained by the immunoSEQ multiplex PCR assay. RNA was extracted using the RNeasy kit, and about 0.5 to 1 ug of the RNA was reverse transcribed with random hexamers. TCRdb reworked the public reads: Q25 trimming with fastp, MiXCR clone assembly, productive beta chains retained. One record per CDR3 amino acid sequence lists the most common genes and DNA. Recorded for this sample are some 50,000 distinct CDR3 sequences; 85% to 95% of them occurred a single time. Roughly 0.79% of the sample goes to the ten largest clones. Sequencing was done on a sample of CD8+ T cells from PBMCs. All receptors derive from a human donor with Susac syndrome.

With regard to this clonotype: The junction shows a germline mismatch at one end, possibly a read error. This chain links TRBV24-1 with TRBJ1-4; the D is unclear. This CDR3 region has 15 residues. Germline values: CDR1 KGHDR, CDR2 SFDVKD. The CDR3 nucleotides are TGTGCCACCAGTGCCCCGAGCCGGACGGAAGAAAACCTGTTTTTT. Protein sequence: CATSAPSRTEENLFF.

The chain's CDR3 is CASSLLGTGVGYGYTF. The DNA of the CDR3 is TGTGCCAGCAGCCTACTTGGGACAGGGGTCGGCTATGGCTACACCTTC. The chain has TRBV7-6 and TRBJ1-2; 10 bases fit TRBD1. This CDR3 comprises 16 residues. J gave up 4 bases and V 5 bases, and 10 bases lay outside the gene matches. Germline loops: CDR1 SGHVS, CDR2 FNYEAQ.

The chain employs TRBV27 and TRBJ2-5; D possibly corresponds to TRBD2 (6 bases). Per germline, CDR1 MNHEY and CDR2 SMNVEV (reference sequence). The CDR3 runs 14 residues. V dropped 5 bases and J dropped 9 bases, with 19 bases sitting between them. The CDR3 spells CASSNPGVWEAQYF. CDR3 nucleotide sequence: TGTGCCAGCAGTAATCCGGGGGTTTGGGAGGCCCAGTACTTC.

This chain links TRBV15 with TRBJ1-2; unclear D gene. The V end was cut by 0 bases, the J end by 4 bases, with 9 bases between. CDR3 length equals 14 residues. The germline gives CDR1 LNHNV, CDR2 YYDKDF (reference sequence). CDR3 in DNA: TGTGCCACCAGCAGAGAGCCGGAAACCTATGGCTACACCTTC. Its protein is CATSREPETYGYTF.

The J gene is TRBJ2-7, the V gene TRBV30; 11 bases map to TRBD1. The CDR3 sequence is 15 residues long. V dropped 0 bases and J dropped 7; count of bases not matched to a gene: 8. Looked up from germline, CDR1 is GTSNPN and CDR2 is SVGIG (reference sequence). This chain's CDR3 is CAWSVGTGGLWEQYF. Here the CDR3 DNA reads TGTGCCTGGAGTGTGGGGACAGGGGGTCTGTGGGAGCAGTACTTC.

This chain joins TRBV4-1 and TRBJ2-3; D unclear. The CDR3 loop spans 14 amino acids. With 0 bases removed from V and 2 bases from J, the gap between germline ends came to 6 bases. Germline V CDR1 and CDR2: MGHRA, YSYEKL. The CDR3 DNA is TGCGCCAGCAGCCAAGAGGGTCCCACAGATACGCAGTATTTT. Its translation is CASSQEGPTDTQYF.

The chain uses TRBV11-2 and TRBJ1-1, with D possibly matching TRBD1 (5 bases). The CDR3 is 14 amino acids. The V end was cut by 1 base, the J end by 6 bases, with 12 bases between. Germline values: CDR1 SGHAT, CDR2 FQNNGV. Here the CDR3 DNA reads TGTGCCAGCAGCTTAGCCTTCCTAGGGGCTGAAGCTTTCTTT. This codes for CASSLAFLGAEAFF.

This clonotype was seen once. The V gene is TRBV27, the J gene TRBJ2-4; TRBD1 aligns across 8 bases. The CDR3 totals 16 residues. V dropped 4 bases and J dropped 5; count of bases not matched to a gene: 10. From germline, CDR1 is MNHEY and CDR2 SMNVEV (reference sequence). CDR3 sequence reads: CASSSPWTGRENIQYF. CDR3 bases: TGTGCCAGCAGTTCTCCGTGGACAGGGCGGGAAAACATTCAGTACTTC.

This chain connects TRBV9 to TRBJ2-1, with unresolved D. Trimming removed 2 bases at V and 11 bases at J, with 17 bases between. This CDR3 contains 14 residues. CDR1 is SGDLS and CDR2 is YYNGEE in the germline V gene. CDR3 in amino acids: CASSVSHQTPQQFF. In nucleotides, the CDR3 is TGTGCCAGCAGCGTCAGTCATCAGACCCCCCAGCAGTTCTTC.

The chain recombines TRBV7-6 with TRBJ2-7; D perhaps matches TRBD1 (5 bases). Trimming took off 2 bases at V and 2 bases at J, with 13 bases between the two ends. Per the germline V gene, CDR1 is SGHVS and CDR2 is FNYEAQ. This CDR3 region has 15 residues. In nucleotides, the CDR3 is TGTGCCAGCAGCTTATCCCCAGGGAACACCTACGAGCAGTACTTC. This translates into CASSLSPGNTYEQYF.

This clonotype was recorded once. The V call is TRBV27, the J call TRBJ1-2; TRBD1 is a possible D gene (5 bases). CDR3 length equals 12 residues. V lost 6 bases to trimming and J lost 5 bases, with 10 bases between them. Germline V gene sequence: CDR1 MNHEY, CDR2 SMNVEV (reference sequence). The CDR3 spells CASRKGTYGYTF. DNA for the CDR3: TGTGCCAGCAGGAAGGGGACTTATGGCTACACCTTC.

The rearrangement uses TRBV12-3 or TRBV12-4 and TRBJ2-7, with 8 bases matching TRBD2. This CDR3 region has 13 residues. V dropped 5 bases and J dropped 1; count of bases not matched to a gene: 1. The CDR3 region has the DNA TGTGCCAGCAGTCGGGGGGGTTCCTACGAGCAGTACTTC. Its translation is CASSRGGSYEQYF.

This clonotype was recorded only once. This rearrangement joins TRBV3-1 to TRBJ1-1; D is unresolved. Trimming took 7 bases from V and 4 from J, leaving 10 bases between them. The CDR3 runs to 12 residues. Per the germline V gene, CDR1 is LGHDT and CDR2 is YNNKEL (reference sequence). This CDR3 is CASIGLGTEAFF. In nucleotides, the CDR3 is TGTGCCAGCATTGGGCTCGGCACTGAAGCTTTCTTT.

V gene TRBV20-1 combines with J gene TRBJ1-5; 10 nucleotides align to TRBD1. In germline, CDR1 is DFQATT, CDR2 SNEGSKA (reference sequence). The CDR3 has 14 residues. The ends lost 6 bases at V and 3 bases at J; junction bases unmatched: 5. This chain's CDR3 is CSAEDRGSNQPQHF. The DNA of the CDR3 is TGCAGTGCCGAGGACAGGGGGTCCAATCAGCCCCAGCATTTT.

This clonotype was recorded once. This rearrangement joins TRBV11-2 to TRBJ1-1; tentative D call: TRBD1 (5 bases). Trimming took off 5 bases at V and 0 bases at J, with 16 bases between the two ends. This CDR3 is built from 16 residues. CDR1 SGHAT and CDR2 FQNNGV come from the germline V gene. The CDR3, as DNA: TGTGCCAGCAGCCCACCGGGGCCGCCGATGAACACTGAAGCTTTCTTT. Translation: CASSPPGPPMNTEAFF.

The V gene is TRBV27, the J gene TRBJ1-5; D gene unclear. V dropped 5 bases and J dropped 2 bases, with 7 bases sitting between them. The CDR3 length is 13 residues. The germline CDR1 and CDR2 sequences are MNHEY and SMNVEV (reference sequence). The CDR3 here is CASSPQGNQPQHF. The CDR3, as DNA: TGTGCCAGCAGTCCTCAGGGCAATCAGCCCCAGCATTTT.

The chain links TRBV12-5 to TRBJ2-3, with 10 bases aligning to TRBD2. This CDR3 has 16 residues. V lost 5 bases to trimming and J lost 4 bases; unmatched junction nucleotides: 9. The germline V gene encodes CDR1 LGHNT and CDR2 FRNRAP. CDR3 in amino acids: CASGPTSGVGADTQYF. DNA for the CDR3: TGTGCTAGTGGTCCCACTAGCGGGGTGGGTGCAGATACGCAGTATTTT.

The V gene is TRBV13, the J gene TRBJ2-7, with a tentative D call TRBD1 (5 bases). V gave up 2 bases and J gave up 6 bases, with 14 bases separating them. The CDR3 spans 14 residues. Germline lookup yields CDR1 PRHDT and CDR2 FYEKMQ (reference sequence). The DNA of the CDR3 is TGTGCCAGCAGCTTATGGCAGGGCCCCCTCGAGCAGTACTTC. This translates into CASSLWQGPLEQYF.

The chain employs TRBV2 and TRBJ2-3; maybe TRBD2 (6 bases). Germline V gene data show CDR1 as SNHLY and CDR2 as FYNNEI. The CDR3 has 13 residues. V lost 11 bases and J 5 bases, leaving 17 bases between the germline ends. CDR3 sequence (DNA): TGTGCCTACGGAGACTACGGGGGAGATACGCAGTATTTT. Translating it yields CAYGDYGGDTQYF.